The T cell receptor (beta chain) described here comes from a study of regulatory T cells in long-lasting Graves disease (dated by TCRdb to the early 2020s). The study in broad terms: Newly diagnosed Graves' disease patients had taken antithyroid drugs for less than 3 months. Peripheral blood TCR sequencing and RNA sequencing compared persistent Graves' disease patients with newly diagnosed Graves' disease patients. A total of 33 samples underwent TCR sequencing, from about 13 patients with persistent Graves' disease and 20 patients with newly diagnosed Graves' disease. The study was conducted in China and was registered as a clinical trial.

Libraries came from multiplex PCR. These reads were obtained on an Illumina HiSeq 4000. iRepertoire HTBI primers and Arm-PCR amplification of CDR3 regions were used to construct TCR beta libraries. Before sequencing, the PCR products underwent gel purification. As for how the authors treated the data: Across samples, 60 to 70 TRBV and 13 to 15 TRBJ segments were identified and used for gene usage analysis of CDR3 amino acid clonotypes. Filtered high-quality paired reads were merged into contigs using COPE and FqMerger. BLAST was used to align contigs to the IMGT TRBV, TRBD and TRBJ reference genes, and CDR3 was defined following IMGT. Any clonotype with a frequency above 0.1% was classified as a highly expanded clone. Shannon entropy was used to measure repertoire diversity, and the Gini coefficient was used to measure V-J evenness. A clonotype was considered public if more than one individual shared it. In TCRdb, the public reads were trimmed at Q25 with fastp and aligned with MiXCR, with productive beta chains retained. Identical CDR3 proteins give one entry, which carries the most common genes and DNA. For this entry, the V and J calls and clone size follow TCRdb and not the study's own pipeline. For this sample the table gives hundreds of thousands of distinct CDR3 sequences, of which under 20% were detected only once. 15% to 20% of the sample rests with the top ten.

The label giving this sample's time point can be read as: newly diagnosed GD, antithyroid drugs for less than 3 months. For both TCR sequencing and RNA sequencing, RNA was extracted from PBMCs in TRIzol. The diagnosis of Graves' disease was made according to American Thyroid Association guidelines. Patients for the study were recruited at an endocrinology department in Xi'an, China. Each patient gave approximately 10 milliliters of peripheral blood, collected in an EDTA anticoagulant tube. Ficoll Paque Plus density gradient separation was used to isolate PBMCs, and no further T cell sorting was performed. RNA quality was checked with an Agilent 2100 Bioanalyzer and agarose gel, and concentration with a NanoDrop 2000. This clonotype was seen repeatedly, ten times or more. Which antigen it targets is not known. Base qualities are not at hand, and no much larger clone is one base apart. Paper-wide results and their limitations: Preferential use of TRBV28, TRBJ1-2 and TRBJ2-5 was observed in persistent disease, whereas TRBV20-1 and TRBJ2-1 were favored in newly diagnosed disease. Persistent Graves' disease patients showed lower TCR Shannon entropy and fewer highly expanded clones than newly diagnosed patients, suggesting clonal expansion. Peripheral blood alone was examined, since thyroid tissue, which constituted the primary lesion, could not be accessed. Sequencing and analysis were restricted to the TCR beta chain. The authors noted that the small sample size was a limitation that may lower accuracy. More public clonotypes were shared among persistent patients (roughly 2,700) than among newly diagnosed patients (966).

Trimmed from V: 4 bases; trimmed from J: 6 bases; junction bases lacking a gene match: 3. The CDR3 spans 13 residues, from the cysteine through the phenylalanine. Just CDR3 DNA is preserved here, 39 bases in frame from base 1. The data were also submitted as part of a second study, on T cells in Graves' hyperthyroidism and ophthalmopathy. As the second paper documents: Stable Graves' hyperthyroidism was defined as the absence of progression to ophthalmopathy over 18 months of follow-up. Hyperthyroidism patients were newly diagnosed, had a disease duration of under 2 months, and were aged 18 to 65 years. Any patient with an uncontrolled infection, another autoimmune disease, pregnancy or lactation was excluded. Diagnoses were established on the basis of clinical symptoms, serum thyroxine and TRAb, thyroid ultrasound, and orbital computed tomography. A first-round RT-PCR of the TCR CDR3 used the HTBI primer set with the Qiagen OneStep RT-PCR kit. Most expanded thyroid clonotypes (frequency above 0.001) were also detected in blood, suggesting blood repertoires may reflect thyroid immune responses. Ophthalmopathy was separated from stable hyperthyroidism by a 13 V-J signature model, with just over 85% sensitivity and just over 81% specificity obtained in cross-validation and 80%/75% obtained in testing. In validation, the model predicted progression to ophthalmopathy a median of about 6.8 months before onset, with around 70% sensitivity and 72.22% specificity. To identify TCR V-J signatures that set the groups apart, the researchers used a discovery cohort of 100 patients, made up of roughly 45 with Graves' ophthalmopathy and about 55 with stable Graves' hyperthyroidism. Whether ophthalmopathy could be predicted prospectively was tested in an independent validation cohort made up of 18 hyperthyroidism patients plus 17 patients who later progressed to ophthalmopathy. For training and testing, the 100 patients in the discovery cohort were randomly divided in a 7:3 ratio. Thyroid tissue and blood T-cell repertoires from several Graves' hyperthyroidism patients were also compared in the study. Once sampling was done, hyperthyroidism patients were given methimazole at a starting dose of 30 mg daily, whereas ophthalmopathy patients were given high-dose intravenous methylprednisolone. Libraries were constructed in a second round of multiplex PCR, after which size selection and purification were performed. Sequencing of the libraries was done on an Illumina HiSeq2000 using paired-end 100 bp reads. SOAPnuke was used to process the raw data, with reads discarded if the reads contained adapters or uncalled bases, had a mean Phred below 15, or lacked an exact constant-primer or identifier match. High-quality paired reads were merged with COPE v1.2.5, and unique nucleotide sequences were defined as clonotypes. MiTCR v1.1 was used to align the clonotypes against IMGT TRBV, TRBD and TRBJ reference segments. Only V-J combinations with frequency above 0.0001, covering 99.2% of repertoires, were analysed. The TCS score was defined as F50 (clonal expansion) divided by E x V (chaos), with BLOSUM62-based TCRdist calculated between CDR3 peptides within each V-J. Welch's t-statistics and random forest reduced approximately 520 V-J features to 13, which were used in a naive Bayes classifier (R e1071). No statistical method was used to fix the sample size in advance, and group allocation was not hidden from the investigators. The paper describes TCR Vbeta CDR3 sequencing of 120 to 150 peripheral blood samples, made up of roughly 45 ophthalmopathy patients, 70 to 75 hyperthyroidism patients and roughly 17 progressor patients.

The chain joins TRBV12-3 or TRBV12-4 to TRBJ1-5, with 7 junctional bases fitting TRBD1. Sequencing was performed on peripheral blood mononuclear cells (PBMCs), taken at new diagnosis, from a patient treated with antithyroid drugs. The clonotype originates from a woman aged 30 to 39 with Graves disease. Donor details come from another sample of the same person, matched by shared clones. The CDR3 here reads CASSSRGLQPQHF. The sequenced DNA: TGTGCCAGCAGTTCTAGGGGGCTTCAGCCCCAGCATTTT.